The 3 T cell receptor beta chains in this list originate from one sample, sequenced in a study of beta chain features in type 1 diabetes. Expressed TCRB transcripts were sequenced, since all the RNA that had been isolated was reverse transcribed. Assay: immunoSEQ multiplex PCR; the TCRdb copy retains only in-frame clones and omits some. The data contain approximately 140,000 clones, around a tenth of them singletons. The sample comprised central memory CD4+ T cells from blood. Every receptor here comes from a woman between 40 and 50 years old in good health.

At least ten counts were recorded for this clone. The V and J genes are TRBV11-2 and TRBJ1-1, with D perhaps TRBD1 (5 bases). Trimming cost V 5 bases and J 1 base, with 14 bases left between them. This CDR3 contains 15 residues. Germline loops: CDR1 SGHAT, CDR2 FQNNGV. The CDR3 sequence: CASSRVGARNTEAFF. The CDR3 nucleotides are TGTGCCAGCAGCCGGGTAGGGGCGAGGAACACTGAAGCTTTCTTT.

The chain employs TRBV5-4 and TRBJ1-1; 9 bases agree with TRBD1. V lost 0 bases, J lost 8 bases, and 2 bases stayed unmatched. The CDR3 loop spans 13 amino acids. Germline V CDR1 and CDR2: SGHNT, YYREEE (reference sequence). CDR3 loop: CASSLGGTGEAFF. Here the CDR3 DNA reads TGTGCCAGCAGCTTGGGGGGGACAGGGGAAGCTTTCTTT.

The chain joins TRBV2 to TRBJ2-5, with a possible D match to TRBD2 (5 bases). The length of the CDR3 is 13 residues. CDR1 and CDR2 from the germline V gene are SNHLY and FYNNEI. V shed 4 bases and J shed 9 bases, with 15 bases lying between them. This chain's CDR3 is CASSGTAGAAQYF. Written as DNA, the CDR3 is TGTGCCAGCAGTGGGACGGCCGGAGCGGCCCAGTACTTC.